This T cell receptor (beta chain) appears in the sequencing data of a study of spatial heterogeneity in lung cancer. About the research overall: Counts of TCR transcripts in tumor regions correlated strongly with a T cell module score (derived from matched bulk RNA-seq).

General study results and limits: Coverage of tumor T cells, by estimate, reached 6% to 8% for alpha chains and 13% for beta chains. Counts of expanded intratumoral alpha and beta TCRs tracked tumor mutation counts.

Each CDR3 protein gets one entry after TCRdb re-called the 5' RACE reads with MiXCR. The table lists about 8,800 distinct CDR3 sequences, more than 3.5% of them singletons. Stated time point: sample taken at primary tumor resection. This clonotype is deemed medium-sized. Its target is not known. Here the sequenced sample was lung tumor tissue, taken at surgery. The receptor comes from a female donor with early-stage non-small cell lung cancer.

The CDR3 is CASSKTSGTTQYF. CDR3 sequence (DNA): TGTGCCAGCAGCAAGACTAGCGGGACTACGCAGTATTTT. The chain joins TRBV7-9 to TRBJ2-3; TRBD2 agrees at 11 bases. V lost 5 bases and J lost 8; bases outside the gene matches: 3. This CDR3 is 13 amino acids long. CDR1 and CDR2 (germline): SEHNR, FQNEAQ (reference sequence). The complete variable domain, with remaining parts taken from reference TRBV7-9 and TRBJ2-3, reads DTGVSQNPRHKITKRGQNVTFRCDPISEHNRLYWYRQTLGQGPEFLTYFQNEAQLEKSRLLSDRFSAERPKGSFSTLEIQRTEQGDSAMYLCASSKTSGTTQYFGPGTRLTVL.